One and the same sample provided the 2 T cell receptor beta chains below, sequenced in a study of immune evolution from preneoplasia to lung adenocarcinoma. Generated by immunoSEQ multiplex PCR, the TCRdb table keeps only in-frame clones and is missing some. This repertoire shows over 6,500 clones, more than 75% found once; its top ten account for 7.2%. Sequenced material: FFPE adjacent normal lung tissue. These receptor sequences come from a person aged 65 to 85 with lung adenocarcinoma.

This chain joins TRBV29-1 and TRBJ1-4, with D uncertain. Germline lookup yields CDR1 SQVTM and CDR2 ANQGSEA. V was shortened by 6 bases and J by 0 bases, with 8 bases between the two germline ends. There are 13 residues in the CDR3. In DNA form, the CDR3 reads TGCAGCGTCGTACTTGCAACTAATGAAAAACTGTTTTTT. Translating gives CSVVLATNEKLFF.

V and J are TRBV5-1 and TRBJ2-1, with 7 bases lining up with TRBD2. The ends lost 1 base at V and 4 bases at J; junction bases unmatched: 14. The CDR3 covers 18 residues. In germline, CDR1 is SGHRS, CDR2 YFSETQ. The CDR3 reads CASSLRSGATQGYNEQFF. The CDR3 DNA is TGCGCCAGCAGCTTGAGGAGCGGGGCCACTCAGGGATACAATGAGCAGTTCTTC. The entire variable domain, with the rest obtained from reference TRBV5-1 and TRBJ2-1, is as follows: KAGVTQTPRYLIKTRGQQVTLSCSPISGHRSVSWYQQTPGQGLQFLFEYFSETQRNKGNFPGRFSGRQFSNSRSEMNVSTLELGDSALYLCASSLRSGATQGYNEQFFGPGTRLTVL.